This section outlines one T cell receptor (beta chain) sequence together with its context. Its matching antigen is unknown. This was a deep-level run. The table came from immunoSEQ multiplex PCR; TCRdb's copy has only in-frame clones and leaves some out. The data hold about 2.1 million clones, with around 93% observed a single time. These data belong to a study of shared clonotypes between healthy human individuals. Naive CD8 populations comprised CD45RO-negative cells positively selected for CCR7, excluding terminally differentiated effector memory CD45RA+ cells. Study conclusions and caveats: Several donors held approximately 5% of naive CD4 clonotypes in common. It was the non-shared clonotypes that had lower generation probabilities than clonotypes shared by all four donors. Represented diversity (both genetic and exposure-history) was limited by the small number of donors.

The sample comprised naive CD8+ T cells from PBMCs. The clonotype originates from a man aged 18 to 30 in good health. Some clones in this sample may be carry-over from other donors' samples.

The CDR3 reads CARKAAEGATSPNNEQYF. In DNA, the CDR3 is TGTGCCAGAAAAGCAGCTGAGGGGGCGACTAGCCCTAACAACGAGCAGTACTTC. The V gene is TRBV6-4, the J gene TRBJ2-7; D possibly uses TRBD1 or TRBD2 (7 bases each). Trimming left V 9 bases short and J 5 bases short, with 32 bases between. The CDR3 loop spans 18 amino acids. The germline CDR1 and CDR2 sequences are MRHNA and SNTAGT.